The clone carrying this TCR beta chain was recorded a few times. The sample originates from a study of cytomegalovirus exposure and HLA in healthy donors. For the study at large: There were fewer than 130 million unique TCR beta sequences, drawn from about 179 million T cells, in an earlier analysis.

PCR employed 60 Vbeta and 13 Jbeta primers. The protocol was immunoSEQ multiplex PCR, while the TCRdb copy is restricted to in-frame clones and leaves out a portion. This table holds 100,000 or so clones, 83% found once. The sequencing sample was made of PBMCs. The receptor was isolated from a man younger than 30 in good health and CMV-seronegative.

CDR3 amino acids: CASSRGRRQGLDEQFF. The CDR3 DNA reads as TGTGCCAGCAGCCGGGGACGAAGACAGGGTCTCGATGAGCAGTTCTTC. J is TRBJ2-1 and V is TRBV14, with 7 bases identical to TRBD1. Trimming cost V 4 bases and J 8 bases; bases outside gene matches: 14. The CDR3 extends over 16 amino acids. Per germline, CDR1 SGHDN and CDR2 FVKESK.